This T cell receptor (beta chain) was captured by sequencing in a study of T cell responses to AZD1222 COVID-19 vaccine (dated by TCRdb to the early 2020s). The study in broad terms: TCR sequencing covered over 230 trial participants: about 210 given two doses of AZD1222 and approximately 26 given two doses of MenACWY control vaccine. Trial participants were enrolled into age subgroups of 18-55, 56-69 and 70-plus years, which contained about 150, 28 and 57 TCR-sequenced participants, respectively.

On this clone: No antigen is known for it. Within one base of it there is no much larger clone, and no base qualities were kept.

The CDR3 regions of human TCRbeta chains were analyzed by immunosequencing. The authors' pipeline ran thus. TCRs in the repertoires were matched against a reference library of SARS-CoV-2-specific TCRs that had been generated with the MIRA antigen-specificity platform. Breadth was defined as the fraction of unique TCRs that were SARS-CoV-2-associated. Depth was defined as the fraction of total T cells that were SARS-CoV-2-associated. Using the MIRA data, every spike-specific TCR was mapped to the spike region that the TCR reacted to and assigned to either a CD4 or a CD8 class. Log10-transformed breadth and depth values were compared by one-way ANOVA with Sidak's multiple comparisons tests. The source is immuneACCESS, and TCRdb retained only in-frame sequences with V and J called. Part of the clones is not carried over; for the studies checked, unresolved V genes explain less than half of this, and the remainder is unexplained. That table gives V, J and clone size, and the DNA gave D and trimming. This sample holds roughly 180,000 clones; just over 90% were observed only once. The ten largest clonotypes hold 1% to 1.5% of the sample.

Results and caveats for the whole study, not just this receptor: The whole spike protein was spanned by vaccine-associated CD4 TCRs, and dominant responses were seen in regions 160-218 and 743-854. Only six or seven AZD1222 recipients were SARS-CoV-2 seropositive at baseline, limiting conclusions about previously exposed vaccinees. Reportedly, close to half of the unique spike-specific TCRs recognized epitopes lying outside the regions that are mutated in the B.1.351 and B.1.1.7 variants. The 56-69-year group was small, and its depth increase did not reach significance, likely because of low power. Because no samples from the day 14 peak response were available, repertoires could be characterized only after the peak T cell response. Participants were mostly white British, with more females than males. The authors suggested clonal diversity may have been underestimated. A significant rise in spike-specific TCR breadth and depth was observed after two AZD1222 doses relative to day 0 and relative to MenACWY recipients.

According to the study, the label for this sample's time point signals: about 28 days (+/-7) after the second vaccine dose. Because spike-specific TCR depth and breadth did not differ between the two schedules, AZD1222 recipients who got a second dose at roughly 4 weeks were pooled with those who got a second dose at roughly 12 weeks. Vaccinee samples were obtained from the UK trials COV001 and COV002, which included a single-blind randomized controlled phase 2/3 trial of AZD1222 (ChAdOx1 nCoV-19) in healthy adults. For TCRbeta chain sequencing, PBMC samples from trial participants were taken at day 0 and at day 28 after the second dose. The V and J ends are trimmed by 1 base and 1 base, leaving 14 bases between them. The germline V gene encodes CDR1 SGHTA and CDR2 FQGNSA. The CDR3 starts with the cysteine, ends with the phenylalanine, and has 17 residues. Just the 51-base CDR3 DNA is kept, in frame starting at base 1.

The sequence links TRBV7-2 to TRBJ1-3; the D segment could be TRBD1, given 6 matching bases. The sequence was obtained from an adult who received the AZD1222 COVID-19 vaccine. Source: peripheral blood, taken 28 days after the second AZD1222 dose. The sequenced DNA: TGTGCCAGCAGCTTAGTAGGGGGGGGCTCGTCTGGAAACACCATATATTTT. It translates to CASSLVGGGSSGNTIYF.